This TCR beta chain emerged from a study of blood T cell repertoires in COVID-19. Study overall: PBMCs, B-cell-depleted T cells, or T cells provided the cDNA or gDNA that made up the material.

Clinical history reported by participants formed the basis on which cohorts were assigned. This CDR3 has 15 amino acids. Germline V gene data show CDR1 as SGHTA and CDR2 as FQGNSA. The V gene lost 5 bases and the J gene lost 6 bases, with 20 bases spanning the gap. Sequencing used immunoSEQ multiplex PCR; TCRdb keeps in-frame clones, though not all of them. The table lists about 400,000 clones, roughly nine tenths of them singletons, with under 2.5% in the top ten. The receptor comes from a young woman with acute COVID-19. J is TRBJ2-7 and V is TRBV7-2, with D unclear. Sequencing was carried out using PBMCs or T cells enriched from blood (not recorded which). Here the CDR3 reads CASSPNPTGYFEQYF. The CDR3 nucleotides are TGTGCCAGCAGCCCCAACCCAACCGGGTACTTCGAGCAGTACTTC.